This record looks at one T cell receptor beta chain sequence and its context. Antigen: not known. These data belong to a study of cytomegalovirus exposure and HLA in healthy donors. Amplification used 60 Vbeta primers and 13 Jbeta primers. Assay used: immunoSEQ multiplex PCR; TCRdb lists only in-frame clones, some missing. The table records 90,000 to 120,000 clones, roughly 77% of them present only once. Findings and caveats of the study: The study assumed roughly uniform donor sequencing depth for presence/absence analyses. The study flagged about 150 TCR beta chains as cytomegalovirus-associated. TCR sequences were mostly rare, though some public TCRs occurred in many donors.

This sequence was found in a woman aged 45-65 years in good health and CMV-seropositive. Sequenced: PBMCs.

The CDR3 DNA follows: TGTGCCAGCAGCTTAGGGCGGCTAGCGGGAGCAGATACGCAGTATTTT. This codes for CASSLGRLAGADTQYF. This rearrangement joins TRBV11-2 to TRBJ2-3; 10 positions match TRBD2. Germline CDR1 and CDR2: SGHAT and FQNNGV. The V segment lost 1 base and the J segment 4 bases; nucleotides outside the gene matches: 5. CDR3 size: 16 residues.